This T cell receptor beta chain is from a study of cytomegalovirus exposure and HLA in healthy donors. The PCR contained 60 Vbeta and 13 Jbeta primers. Authors' data handling: Roughly 11 million of the 60 million to 90 million unique TCR beta chains counted in a later analysis were shared. The data were produced by immunoSEQ multiplex PCR, yet TCRdb's version contains in-frame clones alone and is incomplete. V, J and clone size are taken as reported in that table, and D and trimming were inferred from the DNA itself. The sample holds about 100,000 clones, 55% to 80% seen once. The V gene lost 5 bases and the J gene lost 6 bases, with 11 bases spanning the gap. Germline V CDR1 and CDR2: SNHLY, FYNNEI. This CDR3 is 13 amino acids long. Findings and caveats of the study: Previously analyzed data showed that most TCR beta V segments were productive at a frequency of about 90% or about 30%. A later analysis showed TCR association rates differing by HLA locus, peaking at DRB1 and lowest at HLA-C. There were around 160 TCR beta chains listed as cytomegalovirus-associated.

Comment on this clone: Its specificity is not known.

This sequence originates from a human donor in good health. The sequenced sample was PBMCs. The chain links TRBV2 to TRBJ1-5; maybe TRBD1 (6 bases). This chain's CDR3 is CASSSTGFQPQHF. The CDR3 coding sequence is TGTGCCAGCAGTTCGACAGGTTTTCAGCCCCAGCATTTT.